The entry below gives a single T cell receptor beta chain sequence along with its context. Its target is unknown. Trimming at V came to 6 bases and at J to 3 bases, leaving 7 bases not matched to a gene. The CDR3 runs 15 residues. Germline lookup yields CDR1 MNHEY and CDR2 SMNVEV (reference sequence). These data come from a study of graft-versus-host responses after intestinal transplantation. For the study at large: All recipients were given anti-thymocyte globulin induction, and tacrolimus and steroids were then administered for roughly 3 years. Whole-study results and caveats: The study associated peak circulating GvH clone levels with early post-transplant HvG declines. When patients had graft-donor T cell macrochimerism, their allografts held high graft-versus-host to host-versus-graft clonal ratios. GvH clones occurred in recipient marrow; some first appeared in ileum or blood.

The protocol was immunoSEQ multiplex PCR, while the TCRdb copy is restricted to in-frame clones and leaves out a portion. The sample carries tens of thousands of clones, roughly 89% recorded once. J is TRBJ2-3 and V is TRBV27; 9 bases agree with TRBD2. The receptor's source is a human patient who received an intestinal transplant, so some T cells may come from the graft donor. This specimen consisted of PBMCs, obtained 26 days after transplant. CDR3 DNA: TGTGCCAGCAGCTTAGCGGGGGCCCCGACAGATACGCAGTATTTT. Translating gives CASSLAGAPTDTQYF.